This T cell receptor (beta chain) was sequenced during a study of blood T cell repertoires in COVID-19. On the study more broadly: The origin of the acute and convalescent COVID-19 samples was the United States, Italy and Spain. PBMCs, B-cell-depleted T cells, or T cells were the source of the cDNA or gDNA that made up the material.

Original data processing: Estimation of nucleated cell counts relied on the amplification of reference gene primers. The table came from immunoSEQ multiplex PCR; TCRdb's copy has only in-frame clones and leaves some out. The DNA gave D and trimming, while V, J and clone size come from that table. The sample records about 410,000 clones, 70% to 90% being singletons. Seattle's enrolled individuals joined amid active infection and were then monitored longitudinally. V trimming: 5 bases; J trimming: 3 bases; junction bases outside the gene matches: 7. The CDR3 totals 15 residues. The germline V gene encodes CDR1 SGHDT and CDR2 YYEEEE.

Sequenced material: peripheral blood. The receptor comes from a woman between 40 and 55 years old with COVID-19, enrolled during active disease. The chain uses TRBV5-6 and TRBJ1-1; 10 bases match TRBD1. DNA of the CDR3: TGTGCCAGCAGGAGGACAGGGGGTGGTCACACTGAAGCTTTCTTT. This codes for CASRRTGGGHTEAFF.